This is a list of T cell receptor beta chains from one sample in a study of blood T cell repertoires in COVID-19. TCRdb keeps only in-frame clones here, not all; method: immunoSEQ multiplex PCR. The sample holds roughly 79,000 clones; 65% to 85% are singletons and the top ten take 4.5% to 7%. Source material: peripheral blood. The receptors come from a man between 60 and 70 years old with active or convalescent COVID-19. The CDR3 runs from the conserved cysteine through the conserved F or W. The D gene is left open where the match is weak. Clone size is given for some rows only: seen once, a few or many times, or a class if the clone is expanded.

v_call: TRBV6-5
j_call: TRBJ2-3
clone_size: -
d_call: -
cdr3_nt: TGTGCCAGCAGGGACTTCGGGAGTACGCAGTATTTT
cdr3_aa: CASRDFGSTQYF

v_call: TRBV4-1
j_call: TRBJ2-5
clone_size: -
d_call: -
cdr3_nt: TGCGCCAGCAGCCTTCAGGCCCGCCGGGAGACCCAGTACTTC
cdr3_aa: CASSLQARRETQYF

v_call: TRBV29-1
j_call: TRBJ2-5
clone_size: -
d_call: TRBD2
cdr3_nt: TGCAGCGTTGAAGCGGGGGGGCCTCAGACCCAGTACTTC
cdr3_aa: CSVEAGGPQTQYF

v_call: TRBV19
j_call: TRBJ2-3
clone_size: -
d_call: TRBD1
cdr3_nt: TGTGCCAGTCGAATACAGGGGGAGGGCACAGATACGCAGTATTTT
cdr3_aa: CASRIQGEGTDTQYF

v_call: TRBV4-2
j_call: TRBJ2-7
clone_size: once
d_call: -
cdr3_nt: TGTGCCAGCAGCCAAGAGACCGGGACATACTACGAGCAGTACTTC
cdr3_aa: CASSQETGTYYEQYF

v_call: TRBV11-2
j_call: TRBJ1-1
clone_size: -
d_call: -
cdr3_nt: TGTGCCAGCAGCTTTCGAAGGGACGGGAGCCCCGGAGCTTTCTTT
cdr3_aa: CASSFRRDGSPGAFF

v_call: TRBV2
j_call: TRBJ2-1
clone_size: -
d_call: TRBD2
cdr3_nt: TGTGCCAGCACCATGGAGGGAGGGGCACTTAATGAGCAGTTCTTC
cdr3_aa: CASTMEGGALNEQFF

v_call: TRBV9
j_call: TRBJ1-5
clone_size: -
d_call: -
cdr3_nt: TGTGCCAGCAGCGTAGGGACAAGGAATCAGCCCCAGCATTTT
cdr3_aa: CASSVGTRNQPQHF

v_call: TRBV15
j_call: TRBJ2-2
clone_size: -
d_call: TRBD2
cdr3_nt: TGTGCCACCAGCAGCCAGCGGGGGGGCCCCACCGGGGAGCTGTTTTTT
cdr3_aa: CATSSQRGGPTGELFF

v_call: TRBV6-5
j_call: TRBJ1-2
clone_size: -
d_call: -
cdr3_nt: TGTGCCAGCAGTCCAGCCGGGGAGTATGGCTACACCTTC
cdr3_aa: CASSPAGEYGYTF

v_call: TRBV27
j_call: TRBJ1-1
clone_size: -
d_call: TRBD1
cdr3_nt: TGTGCCAGCAGTTTATCCCTGGGACAGGGAGGGAACACTGAAGCTTTCTTT
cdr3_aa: CASSLSLGQGGNTEAFF

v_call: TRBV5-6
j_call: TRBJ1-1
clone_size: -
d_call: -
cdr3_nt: TGTGCCAGCAGCCTGTTCGGGACATTGAACACTGAAGCTTTCTTT
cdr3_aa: CASSLFGTLNTEAFF

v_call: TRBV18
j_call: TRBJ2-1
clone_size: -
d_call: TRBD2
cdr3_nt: TGTGCCAGCTCACCCGCCGTCACACTAGCGGAGCAGTTCTTC
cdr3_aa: CASSPAVTLAEQFF

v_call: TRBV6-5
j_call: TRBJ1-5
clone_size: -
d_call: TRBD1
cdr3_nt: TGTGCCAGCAGCCACGACAGGGTCGACAATCAGCCCCAGCATTTT
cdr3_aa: CASSHDRVDNQPQHF

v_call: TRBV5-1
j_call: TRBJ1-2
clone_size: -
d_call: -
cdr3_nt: TGCGCCAGCAGCTTGGGACAGCCTGATAACTATGGCTACACCTTC
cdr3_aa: CASSLGQPDNYGYTF

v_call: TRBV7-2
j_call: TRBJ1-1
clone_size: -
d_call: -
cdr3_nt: TGTGCCAGCAGCTTAGCCGGGAACACTGAAGCTTTCTTT
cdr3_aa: CASSLAGNTEAFF

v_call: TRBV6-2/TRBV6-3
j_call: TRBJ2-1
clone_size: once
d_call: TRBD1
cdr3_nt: TGTGCCAGCAGTTATCAGGGGGAATACAATGAGCAGTTCTTC
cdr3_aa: CASSYQGEYNEQFF

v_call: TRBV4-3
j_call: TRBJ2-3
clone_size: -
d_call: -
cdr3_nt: TGCGCCAGCAGCCAAGATCGCAATGCGAGATCTAGCACAGATACGCAGTATTTT
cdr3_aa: CASSQDRNARSSTDTQYF

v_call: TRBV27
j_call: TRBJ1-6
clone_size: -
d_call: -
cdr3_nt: TGTGCCAGCGGCGGGGTCGGTTCACCCCTCCACTTT
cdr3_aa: CASGGVGSPLHF

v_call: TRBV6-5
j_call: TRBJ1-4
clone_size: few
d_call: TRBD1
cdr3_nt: TGTGCCAGCAGTTACATGGACAGGGGGAATGAAAAACTGTTTTTT
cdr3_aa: CASSYMDRGNEKLFF

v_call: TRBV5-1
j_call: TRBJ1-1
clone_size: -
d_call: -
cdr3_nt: TGCGCCAGCAGCTTGATGGGGCAGAACACTGAAGCTTTCTTT
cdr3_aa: CASSLMGQNTEAFF

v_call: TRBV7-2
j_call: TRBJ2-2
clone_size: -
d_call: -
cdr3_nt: TGTGCCAGCAGCTCGGGACAGCGGAGGGGGAACACCGGGGAGCTGTTTTTT
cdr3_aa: CASSSGQRRGNTGELFF

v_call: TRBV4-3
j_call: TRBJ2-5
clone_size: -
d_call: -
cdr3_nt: TGCGCCAGCAGCCAAGTTGCCAGGACTTCACAAGAGACCCAGTACTTC
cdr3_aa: CASSQVARTSQETQYF

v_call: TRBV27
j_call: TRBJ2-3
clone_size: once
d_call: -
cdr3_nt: TGTGCCAGCAGTTTAGGGGGGTTTGAGGATACGCAGTATTTT
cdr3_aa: CASSLGGFEDTQYF

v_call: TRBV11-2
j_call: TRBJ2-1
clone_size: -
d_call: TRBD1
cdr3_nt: TGTGCCAGCAGCTTAGTGGGGACAGCGATGTACAATGAGCAGTTCTTC
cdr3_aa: CASSLVGTAMYNEQFF

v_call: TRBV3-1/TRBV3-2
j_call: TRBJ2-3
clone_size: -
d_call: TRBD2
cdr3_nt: TGTGCCAGCAGCACCCTAGCGGTTCGCACAGATACGCAGTATTTT
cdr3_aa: CASSTLAVRTDTQYF

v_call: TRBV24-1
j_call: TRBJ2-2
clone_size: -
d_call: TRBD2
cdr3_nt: TGTGCCACCAGTGATTCTAGACTAGCGGGGGGCCCTTCGAACACCGGGGAGCTGTTTTTT
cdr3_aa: CATSDSRLAGGPSNTGELFF

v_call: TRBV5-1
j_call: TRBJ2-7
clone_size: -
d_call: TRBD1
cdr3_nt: TGCGCCAGCAGGTCGGGACAGGGGTTCTACGAGCAGTACTTC
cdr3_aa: CASRSGQGFYEQYF

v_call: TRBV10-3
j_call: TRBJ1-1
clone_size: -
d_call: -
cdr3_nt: TGTGCCATCAGTGAGTTAGCCAACACTGAAGCTTTCTTT
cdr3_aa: CAISELANTEAFF

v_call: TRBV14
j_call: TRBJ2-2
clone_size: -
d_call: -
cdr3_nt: TGTGCCAGCAGCCCCAGGGGACGTAGCTCGAACACCGGGGAGCTGTTTTTT
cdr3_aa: CASSPRGRSSNTGELFF

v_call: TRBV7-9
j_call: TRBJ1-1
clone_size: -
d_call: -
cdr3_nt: TGTGCCAGCAGCTTAGCCCAGGGAGGTCCTGAAGCTTTCTTT
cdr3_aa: CASSLAQGGPEAFF

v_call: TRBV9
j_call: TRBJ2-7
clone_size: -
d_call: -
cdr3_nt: TGTGCCAGCAGCGGGGGCGGGGTCACCTACGAGCAGTACTTC
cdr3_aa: CASSGGGVTYEQYF

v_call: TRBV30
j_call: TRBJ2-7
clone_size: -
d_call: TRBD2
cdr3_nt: TGTGCCTGGACTATAAGCGGGGGGGCTTACGAGCAGTACTTC
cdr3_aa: CAWTISGGAYEQYF

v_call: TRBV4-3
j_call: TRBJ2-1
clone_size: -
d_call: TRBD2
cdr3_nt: TGCGCCAGCAGCCAAGAAAGGACGTCTAGCGGGGCTCGCTACAATGAGCAGTTCTTC
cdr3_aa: CASSQERTSSGARYNEQFF

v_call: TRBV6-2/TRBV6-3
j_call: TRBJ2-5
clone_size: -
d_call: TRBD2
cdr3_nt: TGTGCCAGCAGTGCTCGTAGCGGGGGTAGAGAGACCCAGTACTTC
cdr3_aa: CASSARSGGRETQYF

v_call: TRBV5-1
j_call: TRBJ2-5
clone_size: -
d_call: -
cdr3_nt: TGCGCCAGCAGCTGGGCGGACCGGCGGAGGGAGACCCAGTACTTC
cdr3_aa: CASSWADRRRETQYF